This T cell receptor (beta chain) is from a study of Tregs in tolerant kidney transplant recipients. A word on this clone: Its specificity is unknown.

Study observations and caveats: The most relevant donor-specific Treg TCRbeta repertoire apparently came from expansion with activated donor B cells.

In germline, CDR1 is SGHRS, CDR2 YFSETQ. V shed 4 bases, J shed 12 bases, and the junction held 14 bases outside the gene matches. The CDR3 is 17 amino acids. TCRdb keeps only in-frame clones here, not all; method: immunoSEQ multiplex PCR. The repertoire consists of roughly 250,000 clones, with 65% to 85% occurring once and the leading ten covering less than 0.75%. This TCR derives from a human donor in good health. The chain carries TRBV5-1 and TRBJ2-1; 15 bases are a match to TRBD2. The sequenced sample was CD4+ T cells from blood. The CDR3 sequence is CASSELPGLAGGVGQFF. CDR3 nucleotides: TGCGCCAGCAGCGAACTTCCGGGACTAGCGGGAGGTGTTGGGCAGTTCTTC.